This is a list of T cell receptor beta chains from one sample in a study of post-analysis software for immune sequencing data. MiXCR, applied by TCRdb to the PCR reads, yields one record per CDR3 protein. The sample carries roughly 600,000 distinct CDR3 sequences, roughly 45% recorded once. The specimen was blood. These TCRs come from a girl under 18 with multiple sclerosis. The CDR3 runs from the conserved cysteine through the conserved F or W. A D gene is named only where the DNA matches it firmly. Only part of the rows carry a size: once, few, many, or a class if the clone is expanded.

TRBV27	TRBJ2-5	.	.	TGTGCCAGCAGTTTATCCGGTGTAGGACAGAAAGAGACCCAGTACTTC	CASSLSGVGQKETQYF
TRBV5-6	TRBJ1-2	.	.	TGTGCCAGCAGCTCGGATTACTATGGCTACACCTTC	CASSSDYYGYTF
TRBV6-1	TRBJ2-3	few	TRBD2	TGTGCCAGCATCTGGCGGGAGTCTGCAGATACGCAGTATTTT	CASIWRESADTQYF
TRBV5-1	TRBJ2-7	.	TRBD1	TGCGCCAGCAGCGCCCGACAGGGGTTGAACTCCTACGAGCAGTACTTC	CASSARQGLNSYEQYF
TRBV4-2	TRBJ2-3	.	TRBD2	TGTGCCAGCAGCCAGCCACCGGGACTAGGAATCCCAGATACGCAGTATTTT	CASSQPPGLGIPDTQYF
TRBV9	TRBJ2-1	few	TRBD2	TGTGCCAGCAGCGTAGGGGAAGCGGGGGCAGCGCGCAATGAGCAGTTCTTC	CASSVGEAGAARNEQFF
TRBV7-2	TRBJ2-3	.	TRBD2	TGTGCCAGCAGCCCAACTAGCGGGGGGGCCGGTGGCACAGATACGCAGTATTTT	CASSPTSGGAGGTDTQYF
TRBV12-3/TRBV12-4	TRBJ1-5	.	.	TGTGCCAGCAGTTTACGTTCTCGCAATCAGCCCCAGCATTTT	CASSLRSRNQPQHF
TRBV9	TRBJ2-4	.	TRBD1	TGTGCCAGCAGCGCAGGGACAGGGGGAACCAAAAACATTCAGTACTTC	CASSAGTGGTKNIQYF
TRBV28	TRBJ2-7	few	TRBD1	TGTGCCAGCAGTTTATCGTGGGACAGGTACGAGCAGTACTTC	CASSLSWDRYEQYF
TRBV20-1	TRBJ2-3	.	TRBD2	TGCAGTGCTAGGCCACTAGCGGGAGACTACACAGATACGCAGTATTTT	CSARPLAGDYTDTQYF
TRBV27	TRBJ2-7	few	TRBD1	TGTGCCAGCAGTTCGCCAGGGGGCTCCTACGAGCAGTACTTC	CASSSPGGSYEQYF
TRBV4-1	TRBJ2-5	few	TRBD2	TGCGCCAGCAGCCAAGGGACTAGCGGGTCTGGTTTAGAGACCCAGTACTTC	CASSQGTSGSGLETQYF
TRBV10-3	TRBJ2-6	few	.	TGTGCCATCAGTGAGTTGAGAGGAGGGGGGCCTGGGGCCAACGTCCTGACTTTC	CAISELRGGGPGANVLTF
TRBV10-3	TRBJ2-3	few	.	TGTGCCATCAGTGTTGGTAGCGGCAGGGATACGCAGTATTTT	CAISVGSGRDTQYF
TRBV5-1	TRBJ2-7	.	.	TGCGCCAGCAGCGAGTACCCGGCCCACTACGAGCAGTACTTC	CASSEYPAHYEQYF
TRBV7-2	TRBJ2-1	.	.	TGTGCCAGCAGCTCCTCGAGGGGCTCCTACAATGAGCAGTTCTTC	CASSSSRGSYNEQFF
TRBV5-4	TRBJ2-5	.	.	TGTGCCAGCAGCGCGGTAGGGGGTCGAGAGACCCAGTACTTC	CASSAVGGRETQYF
TRBV3-1	TRBJ2-5	.	TRBD2	TGTGCCAGCAGCCAAGTGACTAGCAGGAGAGAGACCCAGTACTTC	CASSQVTSRRETQYF
TRBV12-5	TRBJ1-2	.	TRBD1	TGTGCTAGTGGTTTGGACAGGGGTGGCTACACCTTC	CASGLDRGGYTF
TRBV7-6	TRBJ1-2	few	.	TGTGCCAGCCGGGGACGGAACTATGGCTACACCTTC	CASRGRNYGYTF
TRBV6-5	TRBJ2-1	many	.	TGTGCCAGCAGTTACACGGACAGTTACAATGAGCAGTTCTTC	CASSYTDSYNEQFF
TRBV4-1	TRBJ1-6	.	TRBD1	TGCGCCAGCAGCCAGCGGACAGGGAACAATTCACCCCTCCACTTT	CASSQRTGNNSPLHF
TRBV14	TRBJ2-1	few	.	TGTGCCAGCAGCCCCCTTCCCACGCAGAGAACTAATGAGCAGTTCTTC	CASSPLPTQRTNEQFF
TRBV28	TRBJ1-2	few	TRBD1	TGTGCCAGCAGGCAGACAGGGGCCCGTGGCTACACCTTC	CASRQTGARGYTF
TRBV4-1	TRBJ2-1	few	TRBD2	TGCGCCAGCAGCCAATTAACCGGGACTAGCGGGTACAATGAACAGTTCTTC	CASSQLTGTSGYNEQFF
TRBV2	TRBJ2-6	.	TRBD1	TGTGCCAGCAGGAGAGCCGGGACAGGGGTTCCTGGGGCCAACGTCCTGACTTTC	CASRRAGTGVPGANVLTF
TRBV5-1	TRBJ2-5	few	TRBD2	TGCGCCAGCAGCTTGATCCCCTGGACTAGCGGGGCCCAAGAGACCCAGTACTTC	CASSLIPWTSGAQETQYF
TRBV9	TRBJ2-2	.	.	TGTGCCAGCAGCCCACGAGCGGACCCCGGCTCCGGGGAGCTGTTTTTT	CASSPRADPGSGELFF
TRBV7-9	TRBJ2-3	.	TRBD2	TGTGCCAGCAGCTTAGCGACTAGCAAAGCAGATACGCAGTATTTT	CASSLATSKADTQYF
TRBV20-1	TRBJ2-7	few	.	TGCAGTGCTAGGAGAGGCGCTTACGAGCAGTACTTC	CSARRGAYEQYF
TRBV10-2	TRBJ2-3	.	.	TGCGCCAGCACCTTTGTAGCTCCTGGCACAGATACGCAGTATTTT	CASTFVAPGTDTQYF
TRBV9	TRBJ2-7	few	.	TGTGCCAGCAGCCCCAGGACAGCAGCCTACGAGCAGTACTTC	CASSPRTAAYEQYF
TRBV5-6	TRBJ2-7	.	TRBD2	TGTGCCAGCAGCTTGTTCCTAGCGGGGGGGCCGTCCTACGAGCAGTACTTC	CASSLFLAGGPSYEQYF
TRBV5-1	TRBJ2-1	.	.	TGCGCCAGCAGCTTCCGGCAGGCCTCCTACAATGAGCAGTTCTTC	CASSFRQASYNEQFF
TRBV12-3/TRBV12-4	TRBJ1-1	.	TRBD1	TGTGCCAGCAGTTTACCCACACAGGGGAACAGTGAAGCTTTCTTT	CASSLPTQGNSEAFF
TRBV12-3/TRBV12-4	TRBJ2-4	.	.	TGTGCCAGCAGACCGGGACCGGGCAAAAACATTCAGTACTTC	CASRPGPGKNIQYF
TRBV11-2	TRBJ2-7	.	.	TGTGCCAGCACCTATCGGGGTCTGCTCTCCTACGAGCAGTACTTC	CASTYRGLLSYEQYF
TRBV11-3	TRBJ2-1	.	.	TGTGCCAGCAGCTTCCCGTTCGGTGCGGAGGCCAATGAGCAGTTCTTC	CASSFPFGAEANEQFF
TRBV9	TRBJ1-2	.	TRBD1	TGTGCCAGCAGCGTATCGGACAGGCGTAACTATGGCTACACCTTC	CASSVSDRRNYGYTF
TRBV6-6	TRBJ2-7	few	TRBD1	TGTGCCAGCAGTTACCCAACAGGGGGGATCCTCGAGCAGTACTTC	CASSYPTGGILEQYF